This TCR beta chain was found in a study of T cell repertoires in cytomegalovirus infection. Study summary: Recently identified HLA-C-restricted CMV epitopes were among the peptides used. Evidence of both CMV infection and a matching HLA type came from public TCR beta signatures.

General study results and limits: Based on cumulative public TCR beta family frequency, carriers of CMV plus the relevant HLA were identified. Within the response measured ex vivo, HLA-C-restricted CMV-specific TCR beta clonotypes were dominant.

TCRdb fed the reads into MiXCR, producing one record per CDR3 protein. The table shows approximately 470,000 distinct CDR3 sequences, with about 42% occurring only once. This clonotype was counted only a few times. As yet, its antigen is unknown. Germline V gene lookup returns CDR1 SGHVS and CDR2 FNYEAQ. Trimming removed 0 bases from V and 6 bases from J, with 24 bases in between. The CDR3 length is 18 residues. The sample here was cultured PBMCs, taken from culture after CMV antigen stimulation. This TCR was recovered from a human donor in good health (CMV status not recorded). Some clones in this sample may be carry-over from other donors' samples. The V call is TRBV7-6, the J call TRBJ2-7; D is perhaps TRBD2 (6 bases). This CDR3 reads CASSLAPGERGLGLEQYF. CDR3 sequence (DNA): TGTGCCAGCAGCTTAGCGCCGGGGGAAAGGGGATTGGGGCTCGAGCAGTACTTC. The full variable domain, its missing parts supplied by reference TRBV7-6 and TRBJ2-7, is GAGVSQSPRYKVTKRGQDVALRCDPISGHVSLYWYRQALGQGPEFLTYFNYEAQQDKSGLPNDRFSAERPEGSISTLTIQRTEQRDSAMYRCASSLAPGERGLGLEQYFGPGTRLTVT.